The clone carrying this T cell receptor beta chain was seen a single time. TCRdb keeps only in-frame clones here, not all; method: immunoSEQ multiplex PCR. Here the sample spans about 240,000 clones, 84% being singletons. The data derive from a study of Tregs in tolerant kidney transplant recipients. This receptor was identified in a human donor in good health. Sequenced input: CD4+ T cells from blood.

The CDR3: CASSVGQGAAEAFF. The CDR3 nucleotides are TGTGCCAGCAGTGTCGGACAGGGGGCTGCTGAAGCTTTCTTT. The J gene is TRBJ1-1, the V gene TRBV6-5; 11 bases line up with TRBD1. CDR3 length: 14 residues. The trim removed 5 bases at V and 6 bases at J, leaving 5 bases unmatched. Germline CDR1 and CDR2: MNHEY and SVGAGI.